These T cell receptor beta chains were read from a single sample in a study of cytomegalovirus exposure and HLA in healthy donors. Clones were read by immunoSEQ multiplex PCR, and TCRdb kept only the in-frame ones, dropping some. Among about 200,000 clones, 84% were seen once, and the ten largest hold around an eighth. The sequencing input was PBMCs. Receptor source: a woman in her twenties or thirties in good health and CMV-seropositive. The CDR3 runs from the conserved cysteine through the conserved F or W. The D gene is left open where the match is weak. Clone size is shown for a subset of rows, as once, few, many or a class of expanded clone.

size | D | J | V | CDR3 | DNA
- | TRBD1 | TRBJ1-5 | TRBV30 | CAWSHLGTGEFQPQHF | TGTGCCTGGAGTCACTTAGGGACAGGGGAGTTCCAGCCCCAGCATTTT
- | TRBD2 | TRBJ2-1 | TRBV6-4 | CASSALAGGTNEQFF | TGTGCCAGCAGTGCCCTAGCGGGAGGAACCAATGAGCAGTTCTTC
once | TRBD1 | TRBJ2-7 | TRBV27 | CASSSRTGGTLREQYF | TGTGCCAGCAGTTCCCGGACAGGGGGGACTTTACGCGAGCAGTACTTC
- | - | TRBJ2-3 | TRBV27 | CASSFNGNTQYF | TGTGCCAGCAGTTTTAATGGCAATACGCAGTATTTT
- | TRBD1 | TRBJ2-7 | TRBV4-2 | CASSLRDFRGSYEQYF | TGTGCCAGCAGCCTAAGGGATTTCAGGGGGTCCTACGAGCAGTACTTC
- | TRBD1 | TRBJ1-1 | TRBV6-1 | CASSVQGYGNTEAFF | TGTGCCAGCAGTGTACAGGGGTATGGGAACACTGAAGCTTTCTTT
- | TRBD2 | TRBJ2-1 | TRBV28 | CASTTMLLAGVHEQFF | TGTGCCAGCACTACTATGTTACTAGCGGGAGTACATGAGCAGTTCTTC
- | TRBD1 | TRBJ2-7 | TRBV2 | CADGRDRGSYEQYF | TGTGCCGACGGAAGGGACAGGGGGTCCTACGAGCAGTACTTC
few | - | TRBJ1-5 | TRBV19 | CASSDSSNQPQHF | TGTGCCAGTAGTGACTCCAGCAATCAGCCCCAGCATTTT
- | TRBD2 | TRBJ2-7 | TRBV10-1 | CALTSGTQIPTYEQYF | TGCGCCTTGACTAGCGGGACTCAAATCCCAACCTACGAGCAGTACTTC
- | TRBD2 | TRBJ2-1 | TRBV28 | CASSLSSGSYNEQFF | TGTGCCAGCAGTTTGTCTAGCGGGAGCTACAATGAGCAGTTCTTC
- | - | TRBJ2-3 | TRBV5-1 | CASRLDTPSTDTQYF | TGCGCCAGCAGACTCGACACCCCGAGCACAGATACGCAGTATTTT
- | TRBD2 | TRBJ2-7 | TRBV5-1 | CASRRLAGRYEQYF | TGCGCCAGCAGGCGACTAGCGGGACGGTACGAGCAGTACTTC
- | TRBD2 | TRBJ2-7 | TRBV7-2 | CASSFSGLSSYEQYF | TGTGCCAGCAGCTTTAGCGGGTTGAGCTCCTACGAGCAGTACTTC
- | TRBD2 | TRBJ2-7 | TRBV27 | CASSLTLAGAGYEQYF | TGTGCCAGCAGCCTTACCTTAGCGGGAGCTGGCTACGAGCAGTACTTC
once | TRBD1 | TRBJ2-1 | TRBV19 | CASSTGQGSYEQFF | TGTGCCAGTAGTACAGGACAGGGGTCCTATGAGCAGTTCTTC
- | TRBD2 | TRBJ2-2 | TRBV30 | CAWIFVAREWTSGETGELFF | TGTGCCTGGATTTTTGTAGCGAGGGAATGGACTAGCGGAGAGACCGGGGAGCTGTTTTTT
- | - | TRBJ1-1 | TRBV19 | CASSKQGPNTEAFF | TGTGCCAGTAGTAAGCAGGGGCCAAACACTGAAGCTTTCTTT
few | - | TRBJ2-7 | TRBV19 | CASSIGLGGSYEQYF | TGTGCCAGTAGTATAGGGTTGGGAGGTTCCTACGAGCAGTACTTC
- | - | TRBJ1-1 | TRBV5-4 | CASSLEGAANTEAFF | TGTGCCAGCAGCTTGGAGGGAGCTGCCAACACTGAAGCTTTCTTT
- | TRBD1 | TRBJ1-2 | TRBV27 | CASSPSGQGFYGYTF | TGTGCCAGCAGTCCCTCGGGACAGGGCTTCTATGGCTACACCTTC
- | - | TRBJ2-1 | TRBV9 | CASSVDHDNEQFF | TGTGCCAGCAGCGTAGATCATGACAATGAGCAGTTCTTC
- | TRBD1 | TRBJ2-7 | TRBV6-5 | CASRTGTGGYYEQYF | TGTGCCAGCAGAACCGGGACAGGGGGCTACTACGAGCAGTACTTC
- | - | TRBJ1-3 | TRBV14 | CASSQVTFPRSGNTIYF | TGTGCCAGCAGCCAAGTAACATTCCCCCGCTCTGGAAACACCATATATTTT
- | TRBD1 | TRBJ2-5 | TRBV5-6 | CASSWGDRAGETQYF | TGTGCCAGCAGCTGGGGGGACAGGGCAGGAGAGACCCAGTACTTC
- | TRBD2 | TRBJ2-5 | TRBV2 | CASHSGTSGKETQYF | TGTGCCAGTCACAGCGGGACTAGCGGGAAAGAGACCCAGTACTTC
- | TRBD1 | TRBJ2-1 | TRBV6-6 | CASRRDRDEQFF | TGTGCCAGCAGACGGGACAGGGATGAGCAGTTCTTC
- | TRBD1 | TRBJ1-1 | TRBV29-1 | CSVVTGTGGTEAFF | TGCAGCGTTGTCACCGGGACAGGGGGGACTGAAGCTTTCTTT
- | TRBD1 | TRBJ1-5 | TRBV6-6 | CASSSNSGGFNQPQHF | TGTGCCAGCAGTTCCAATTCAGGGGGCTTCAATCAGCCCCAGCATTTT
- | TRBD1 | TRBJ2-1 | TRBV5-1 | CASSERQGGTYNEQFF | TGCGCCAGCAGCGAGAGACAGGGGGGGACCTACAATGAGCAGTTCTTC
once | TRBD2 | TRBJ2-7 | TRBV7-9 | CASSREGEQYF | TGTGCCAGCAGCCGGGAGGGAGAGCAGTACTTC
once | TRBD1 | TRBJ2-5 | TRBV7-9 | CASSFSGGEETQYF | TGTGCCAGCAGCTTCTCAGGGGGCGAGGAGACCCAGTACTTC
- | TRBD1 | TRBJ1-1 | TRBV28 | CASDRGNTEAFF | TGTGCCAGCGACAGGGGGAACACTGAAGCTTTCTTT
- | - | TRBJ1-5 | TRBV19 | CASTPNTGYSNQPQHF | TGTGCCAGTACTCCCAACACAGGGTATAGCAATCAGCCCCAGCATTTT
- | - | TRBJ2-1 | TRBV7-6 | CASSLVGEMNNEQFF | TGTGCCAGCAGTTTGGTGGGCGAAATGAATAATGAGCAGTTCTTC
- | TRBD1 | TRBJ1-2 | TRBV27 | CASRPAYFGQDSYGYTF | TGTGCCAGCAGGCCAGCCTACTTCGGACAGGATAGCTATGGCTACACCTTC
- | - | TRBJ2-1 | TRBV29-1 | CSVVEGSSSYNEQFF | TGCAGCGTTGTGGAGGGATCAAGCTCCTACAATGAGCAGTTCTTC
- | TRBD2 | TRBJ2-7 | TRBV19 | CASSLGLAGVGEVYEQYF | TGTGCCAGTAGTCTGGGACTAGCGGGAGTTGGCGAGGTATACGAGCAGTACTTC
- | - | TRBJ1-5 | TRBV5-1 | CASSGGEINQPQHF | TGCGCCAGCAGCGGAGGAGAGATCAATCAGCCCCAGCATTTT
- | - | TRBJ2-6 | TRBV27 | CASSTYRAGANVLTF | TGTGCCAGCAGTACATACAGAGCTGGGGCCAACGTCCTGACTTTC
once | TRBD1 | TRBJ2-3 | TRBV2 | CASDRDPTDTQYF | TGTGCCAGCGACAGGGACCCCACAGATACGCAGTATTTT
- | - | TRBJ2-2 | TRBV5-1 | CASSLELRAGGELFF | TGCGCCAGCAGCTTGGAATTGCGGGCAGGCGGGGAGCTGTTTTTT
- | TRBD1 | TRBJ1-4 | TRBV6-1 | CASSELGQGPTNEKLFF | TGTGCCAGCAGTGAATTGGGACAGGGTCCGACTAATGAAAAACTGTTTTTT
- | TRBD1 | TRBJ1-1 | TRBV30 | CAGKTGRNTEAFF | TGTGCCGGTAAGACAGGGAGGAACACTGAAGCTTTCTTT
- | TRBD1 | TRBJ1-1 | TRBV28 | CASSFPPAGGNTEAFF | TGTGCCAGCAGTTTCCCCCCTGCAGGGGGAAACACTGAAGCTTTCTTT